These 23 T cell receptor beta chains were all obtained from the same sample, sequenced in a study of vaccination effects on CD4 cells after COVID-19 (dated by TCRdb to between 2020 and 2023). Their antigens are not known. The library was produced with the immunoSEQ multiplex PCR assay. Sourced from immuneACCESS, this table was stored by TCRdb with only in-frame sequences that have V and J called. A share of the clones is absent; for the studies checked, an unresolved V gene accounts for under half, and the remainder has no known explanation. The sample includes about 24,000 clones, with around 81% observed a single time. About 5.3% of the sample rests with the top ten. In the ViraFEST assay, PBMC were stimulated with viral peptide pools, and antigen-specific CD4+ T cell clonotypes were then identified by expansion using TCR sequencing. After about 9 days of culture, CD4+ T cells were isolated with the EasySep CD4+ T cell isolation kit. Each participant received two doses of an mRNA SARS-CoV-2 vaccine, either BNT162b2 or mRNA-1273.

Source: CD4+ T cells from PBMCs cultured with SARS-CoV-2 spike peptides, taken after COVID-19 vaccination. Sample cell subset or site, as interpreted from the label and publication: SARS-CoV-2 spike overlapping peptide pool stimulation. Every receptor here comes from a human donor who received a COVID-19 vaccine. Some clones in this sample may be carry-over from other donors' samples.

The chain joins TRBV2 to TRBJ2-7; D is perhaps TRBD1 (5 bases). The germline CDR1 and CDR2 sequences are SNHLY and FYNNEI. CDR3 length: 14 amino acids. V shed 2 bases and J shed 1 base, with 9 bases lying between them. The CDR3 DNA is TGTGCCAGCAGTGAATGGGGCCGGTCCTACGAGCAGTACGTC. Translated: CASSEWGRSYEQYV.

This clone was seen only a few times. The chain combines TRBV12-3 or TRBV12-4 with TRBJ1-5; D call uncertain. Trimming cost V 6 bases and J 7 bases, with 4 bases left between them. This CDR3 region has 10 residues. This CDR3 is CASRWQPQHF. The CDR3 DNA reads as TGTGCCAGCAGGTGGCAGCCCCAGCATTTT.

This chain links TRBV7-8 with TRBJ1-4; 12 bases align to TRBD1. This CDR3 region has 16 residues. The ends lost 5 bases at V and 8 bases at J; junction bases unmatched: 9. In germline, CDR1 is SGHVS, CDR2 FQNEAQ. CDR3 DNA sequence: TGTGCCAGCAGCACGAGGGACAGGGGGCGGGAGGAAAAACTGTTTTTT. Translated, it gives CASSTRDRGREEKLFF.

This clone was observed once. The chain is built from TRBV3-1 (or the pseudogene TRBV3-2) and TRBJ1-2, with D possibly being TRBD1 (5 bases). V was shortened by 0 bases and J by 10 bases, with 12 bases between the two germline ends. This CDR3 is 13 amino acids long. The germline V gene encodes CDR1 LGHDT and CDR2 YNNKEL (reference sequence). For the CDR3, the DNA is TGTGCCAGCAGCCAAGATTACGACAGAAACTACACCTTC. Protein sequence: CASSQDYDRNYTF.

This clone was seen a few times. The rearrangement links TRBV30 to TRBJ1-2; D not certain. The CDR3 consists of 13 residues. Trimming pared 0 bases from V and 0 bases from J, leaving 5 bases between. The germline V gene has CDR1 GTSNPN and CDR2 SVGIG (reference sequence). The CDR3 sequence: CAWSVQPNYGYTF. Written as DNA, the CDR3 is TGTGCCTGGAGTGTACAACCTAACTATGGCTACACCTTC.

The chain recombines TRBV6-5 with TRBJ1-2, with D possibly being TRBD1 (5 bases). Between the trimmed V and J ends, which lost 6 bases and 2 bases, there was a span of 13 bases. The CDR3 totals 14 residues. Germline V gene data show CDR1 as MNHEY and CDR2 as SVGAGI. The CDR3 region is CASSYGTDNYGYTF. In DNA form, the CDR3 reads TGTGCCAGCAGCTACGGGACGGACAACTATGGCTACACCTTC.

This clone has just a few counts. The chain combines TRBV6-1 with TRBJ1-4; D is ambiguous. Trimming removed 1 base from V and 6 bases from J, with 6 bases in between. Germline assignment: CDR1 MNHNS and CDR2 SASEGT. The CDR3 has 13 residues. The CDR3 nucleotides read TGTGCCAGCAGTGAAGGGTCAGATGAAAAACTGTTTTTT. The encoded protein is CASSEGSDEKLFF.

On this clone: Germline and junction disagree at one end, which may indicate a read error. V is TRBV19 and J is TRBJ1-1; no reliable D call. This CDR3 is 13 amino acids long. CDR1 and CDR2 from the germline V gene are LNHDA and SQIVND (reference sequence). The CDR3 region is CASTITENTEAFF. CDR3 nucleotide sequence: TGTGCCAGTACTATAACAGAAAACACTGAAGCTTTCTTT.

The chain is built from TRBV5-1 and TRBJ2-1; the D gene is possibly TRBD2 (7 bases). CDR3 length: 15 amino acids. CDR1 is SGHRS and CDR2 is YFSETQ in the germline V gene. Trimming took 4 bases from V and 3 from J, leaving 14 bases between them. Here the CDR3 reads CASSIGGASYNEQFF. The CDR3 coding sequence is TGCGCCAGCAGCATAGGGGGGGCTAGCTACAATGAGCAGTTCTTC.

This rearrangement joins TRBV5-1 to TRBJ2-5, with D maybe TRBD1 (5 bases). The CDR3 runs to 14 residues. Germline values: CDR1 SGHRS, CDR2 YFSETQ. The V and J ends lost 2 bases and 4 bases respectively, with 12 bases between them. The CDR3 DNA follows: TGCGCCAGCAGCTTACCTCAGGGTGGAGAGACCCAGTACTTC. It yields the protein CASSLPQGGETQYF.

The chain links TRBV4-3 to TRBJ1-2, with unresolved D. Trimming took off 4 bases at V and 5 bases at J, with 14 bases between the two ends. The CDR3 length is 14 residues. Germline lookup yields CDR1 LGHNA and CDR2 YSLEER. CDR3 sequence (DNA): TGCGCCAGCAGCCCTACCCAAGGCGGGTATGGCTACACCTTC. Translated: CASSPTQGGYGYTF.

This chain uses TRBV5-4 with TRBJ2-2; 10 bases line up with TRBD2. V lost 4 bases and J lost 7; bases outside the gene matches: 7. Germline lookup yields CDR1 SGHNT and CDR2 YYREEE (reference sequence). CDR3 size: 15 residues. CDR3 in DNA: TGTGCCAGCAGCCGGGAGCGGGGGGGAAACGGGGAGCTGTTTTTT. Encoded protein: CASSRERGGNGELFF.

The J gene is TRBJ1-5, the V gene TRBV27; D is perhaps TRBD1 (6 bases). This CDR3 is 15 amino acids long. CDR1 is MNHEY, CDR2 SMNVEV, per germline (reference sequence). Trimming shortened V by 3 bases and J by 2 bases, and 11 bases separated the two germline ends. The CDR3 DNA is TGTGCCAGCAGTTTTTCAGGGGAGGGCAATCAGCCCCAGCATTTT. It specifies CASSFSGEGNQPQHF.

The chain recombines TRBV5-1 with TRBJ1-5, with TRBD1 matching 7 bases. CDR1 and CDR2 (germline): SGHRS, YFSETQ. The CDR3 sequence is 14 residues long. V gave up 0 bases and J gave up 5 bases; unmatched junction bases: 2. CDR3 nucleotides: TGCGCCAGCAGCTTGGGACAGGGCGATCAGCCCCAGCATTTT. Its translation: CASSLGQGDQPQHF.

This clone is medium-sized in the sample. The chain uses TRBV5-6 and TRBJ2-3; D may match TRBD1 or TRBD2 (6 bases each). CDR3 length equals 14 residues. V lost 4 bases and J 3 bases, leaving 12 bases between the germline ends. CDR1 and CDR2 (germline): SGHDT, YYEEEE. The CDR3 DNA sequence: TGTGCCAGCAGCGTGGGGGGCTGGACAGATACGCAGTATTTT. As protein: CASSVGGWTDTQYF.

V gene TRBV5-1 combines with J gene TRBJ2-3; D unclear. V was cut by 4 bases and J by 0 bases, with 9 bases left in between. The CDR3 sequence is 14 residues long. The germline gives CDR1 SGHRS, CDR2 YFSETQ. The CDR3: CASSQDHSTDTQYF. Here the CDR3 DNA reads TGCGCCAGCAGCCAGGATCATAGCACAGATACGCAGTATTTT.

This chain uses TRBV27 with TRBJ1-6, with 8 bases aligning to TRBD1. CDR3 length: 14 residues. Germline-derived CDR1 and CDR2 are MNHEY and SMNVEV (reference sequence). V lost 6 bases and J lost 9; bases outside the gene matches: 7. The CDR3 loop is CASSRRGPGSPLHF. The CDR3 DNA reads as TGTGCCAGCAGCCGCAGGGGGCCGGGTTCACCCCTCCACTTT.

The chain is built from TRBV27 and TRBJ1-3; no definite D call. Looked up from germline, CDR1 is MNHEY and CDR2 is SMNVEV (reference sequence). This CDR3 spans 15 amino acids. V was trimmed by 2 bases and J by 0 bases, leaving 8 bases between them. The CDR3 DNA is TGTGCCAGCAGTTTACGGGGAGGCTCTGGAAACACCATATATTTT. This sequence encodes CASSLRGGSGNTIYF.

CDR3 nucleotides: TGTGCCAGCACCACTCCTTTTAGCACAGATACGCAGTATTTT. Amino acid sequence: CASTTPFSTDTQYF. The rearrangement joins TRBV7-8 to TRBJ2-3, with unresolved D. This CDR3 has 14 amino acids. With 7 bases removed from V and 0 bases from J, the gap between germline ends came to 11 bases. CDR1 is SGHVS, CDR2 FQNEAQ, per germline.

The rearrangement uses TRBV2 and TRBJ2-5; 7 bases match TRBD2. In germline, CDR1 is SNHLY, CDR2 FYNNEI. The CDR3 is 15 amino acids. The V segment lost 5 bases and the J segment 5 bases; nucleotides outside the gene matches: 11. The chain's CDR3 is CASSLFGGYLETQYF. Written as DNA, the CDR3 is TGTGCCAGCAGTCTTTTCGGGGGGTATTTGGAGACCCAGTACTTC.

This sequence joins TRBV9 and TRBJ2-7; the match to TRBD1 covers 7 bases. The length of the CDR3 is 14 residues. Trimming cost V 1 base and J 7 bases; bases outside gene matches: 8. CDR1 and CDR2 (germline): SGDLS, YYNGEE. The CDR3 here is CASSVLKGAGEQYV. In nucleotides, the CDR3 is TGTGCCAGCAGCGTACTAAAGGGGGCAGGGGAGCAGTACGTC.

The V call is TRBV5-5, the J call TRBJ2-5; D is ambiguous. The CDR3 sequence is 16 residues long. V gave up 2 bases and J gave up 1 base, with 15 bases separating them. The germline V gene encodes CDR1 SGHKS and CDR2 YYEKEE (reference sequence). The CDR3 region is CASSFTPRTTQETQYF. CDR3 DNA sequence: TGTGCCAGCAGCTTTACGCCCAGGACGACCCAAGAGACCCAGTACTTC.

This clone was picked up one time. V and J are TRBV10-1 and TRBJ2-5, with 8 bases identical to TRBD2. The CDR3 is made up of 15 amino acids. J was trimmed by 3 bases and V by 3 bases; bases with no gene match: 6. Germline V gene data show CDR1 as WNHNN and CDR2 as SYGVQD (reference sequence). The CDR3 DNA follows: TGCGCCAGCAGTGACCCCCGAGCGGGGGAAGAGACCCAGTACTTC. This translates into CASSDPRAGEETQYF.